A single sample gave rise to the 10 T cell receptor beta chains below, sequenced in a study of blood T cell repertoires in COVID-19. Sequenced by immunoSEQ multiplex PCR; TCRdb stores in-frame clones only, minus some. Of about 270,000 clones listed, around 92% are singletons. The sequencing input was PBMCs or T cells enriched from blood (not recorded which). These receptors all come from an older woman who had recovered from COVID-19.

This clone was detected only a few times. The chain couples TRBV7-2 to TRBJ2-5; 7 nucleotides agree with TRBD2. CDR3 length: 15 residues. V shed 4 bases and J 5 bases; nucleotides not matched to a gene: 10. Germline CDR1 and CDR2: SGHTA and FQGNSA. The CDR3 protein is CASSSQGAGTETQYF. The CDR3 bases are TGTGCCAGCAGCTCCCAGGGAGCGGGAACGGAGACCCAGTACTTC.

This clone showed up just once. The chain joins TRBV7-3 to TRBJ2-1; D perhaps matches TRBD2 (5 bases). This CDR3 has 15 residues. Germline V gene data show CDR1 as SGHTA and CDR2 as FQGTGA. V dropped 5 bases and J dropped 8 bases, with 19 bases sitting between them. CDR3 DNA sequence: TGTGCCAGCAGCCCTTTCAGATGGGAGTTGGATGAGCAGTTCTTC. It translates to CASSPFRWELDEQFF.

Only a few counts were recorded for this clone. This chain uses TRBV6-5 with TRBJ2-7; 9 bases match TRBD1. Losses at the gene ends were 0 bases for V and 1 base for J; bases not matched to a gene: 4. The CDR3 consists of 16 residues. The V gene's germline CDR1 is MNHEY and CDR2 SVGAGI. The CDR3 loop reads CASSYSRTGDSYEQYF. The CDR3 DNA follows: TGTGCCAGCAGTTACTCACGGACAGGGGATTCCTACGAGCAGTACTTC.

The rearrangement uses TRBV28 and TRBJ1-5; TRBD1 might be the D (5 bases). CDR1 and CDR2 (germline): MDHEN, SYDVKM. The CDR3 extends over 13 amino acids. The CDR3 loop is CAVGGNPNQPQHF. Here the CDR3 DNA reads TGTGCAGTGGGGGGAAACCCCAATCAGCCCCAGCATTTT.

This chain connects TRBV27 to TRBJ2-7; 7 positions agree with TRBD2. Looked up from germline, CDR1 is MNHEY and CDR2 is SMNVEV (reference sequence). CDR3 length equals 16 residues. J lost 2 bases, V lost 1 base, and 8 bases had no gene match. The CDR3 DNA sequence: TGTGCCAGCAGTTTATGGGGGGGAACGGCGCCCTACGAGCAGTACTTC. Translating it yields CASSLWGGTAPYEQYF.

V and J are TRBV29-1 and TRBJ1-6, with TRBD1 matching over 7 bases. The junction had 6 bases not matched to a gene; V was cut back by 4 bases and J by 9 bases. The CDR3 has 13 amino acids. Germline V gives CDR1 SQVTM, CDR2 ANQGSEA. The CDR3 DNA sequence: TGCAGCGTTGGAGAGGGGGCAGCTTCACCCCTCCACTTT. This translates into CSVGEGAASPLHF.

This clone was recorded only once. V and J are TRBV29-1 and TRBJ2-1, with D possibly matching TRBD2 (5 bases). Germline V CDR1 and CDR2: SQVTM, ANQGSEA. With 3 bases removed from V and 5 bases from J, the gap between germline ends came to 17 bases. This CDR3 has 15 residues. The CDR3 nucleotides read TGCAGCGTTGATCTCTTGTCGCTAGCAGACAATGAGCAGTTCTTC. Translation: CSVDLLSLADNEQFF.

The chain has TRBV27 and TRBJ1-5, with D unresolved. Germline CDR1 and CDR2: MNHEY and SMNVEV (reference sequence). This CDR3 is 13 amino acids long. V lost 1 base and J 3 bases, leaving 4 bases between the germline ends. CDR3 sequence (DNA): TGTGCCAGCAGTTTATTCTACAATCAGCCCCAGCATTTT. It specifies CASSLFYNQPQHF.

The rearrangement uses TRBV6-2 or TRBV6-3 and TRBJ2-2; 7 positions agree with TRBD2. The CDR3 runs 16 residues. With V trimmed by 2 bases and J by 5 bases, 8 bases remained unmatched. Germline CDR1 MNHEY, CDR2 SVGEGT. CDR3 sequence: CASSYIPGGRTGELFF. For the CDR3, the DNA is TGTGCCAGCAGTTACATCCCGGGAGGAAGGACCGGGGAGCTGTTTTTT.

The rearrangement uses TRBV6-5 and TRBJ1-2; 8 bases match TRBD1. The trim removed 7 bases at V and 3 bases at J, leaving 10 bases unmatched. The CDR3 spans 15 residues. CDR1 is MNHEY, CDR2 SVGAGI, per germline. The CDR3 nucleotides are TGTGCCAGCACTTCAGGGGGCGCACCGGACTATGGCTACACCTTC. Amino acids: CASTSGGAPDYGYTF.